Presented here are 32 T cell receptor beta chains from one specimen sequenced in a study of T-cell memory formation after mild COVID-19. MiXCR was run by TCRdb on the 5' RACE reads, yielding one entry per CDR3 protein. The sample carries some 100,000 distinct CDR3 sequences, 11% recorded once. Sequencing was carried out using PBMCs or a T cell subset sorted from them (not recorded which). These receptors came from a man aged 18 to 29 who had mild COVID-19 (a few samples of this study predate the infection). Cell type and time point are not known.

The chain recombines TRBV6-5 with TRBJ2-3; D uncertain. Trimming stripped 4 bases from V and 1 base from J, with 6 bases between. CDR1 and CDR2 from the germline V gene are MNHEY and SVGAGI. This CDR3 is 13 amino acids long. Written as DNA, the CDR3 is TGTGCCAGCAGTTGGCCGGGCACAGATACGCAGTATTTT. Translated: CASSWPGTDTQYF.

This clonotype has only a few counts. The CDR3 loop reads CASSLPSSGGSTDTQYF. CDR3 nucleotides: TGTGCCAGCAGCTTACCGTCTAGCGGGGGGTCCACAGATACGCAGTATTTT. The rearrangement joins TRBV7-6 to TRBJ2-3; 11 nucleotides agree with TRBD2. This CDR3 has 17 residues. Germline assignment: CDR1 SGHVS and CDR2 FNYEAQ. V dropped 2 bases and J dropped 2; count of bases not matched to a gene: 6.

This clonotype was recorded a few times. The V call is TRBV7-9, the J call TRBJ2-7; possible D gene TRBD1, 6 bases. CDR3 length: 15 residues. V gave up 3 bases and J gave up 1 base, with 13 bases separating them. CDR1 is SEHNR, CDR2 FQNEAQ, per germline (reference sequence). CDR3 in amino acids: CASSFSTGLSYEQYF. CDR3 bases: TGTGCCAGCAGCTTTTCGACAGGATTATCCTACGAGCAGTACTTC.

The chain is built from TRBV20-1 and TRBJ1-1, with D unresolved. The CDR3 is made up of 15 amino acids. CDR1 is DFQATT and CDR2 is SNEGSKA in the germline V gene (reference sequence). Trimming took 6 bases from V and 0 from J, leaving 17 bases between them. The CDR3 loop is CSALPRAGMNTEAFF. Written as DNA, the CDR3 is TGCAGTGCATTACCAAGGGCAGGAATGAACACTGAAGCTTTCTTT.

This clonotype was seen a handful of times. V and J are TRBV7-8 and TRBJ2-7, with 8 bases aligning to TRBD1. J was trimmed by 6 bases and V by 5 bases; bases with no gene match: 9. Germline CDR1 reads SGHVS; CDR2 reads FQNEAQ. The CDR3 length is 14 residues. The CDR3 spells CASSRTMTGAEQYF. The DNA of the CDR3 is TGTGCCAGCAGCCGCACAATGACAGGGGCCGAGCAGTACTTC.

This rearrangement joins TRBV18 to TRBJ2-2; D is undetermined. CDR1 is KGHSH, CDR2 LQKENI, per germline. Deletions cut 3 bases from V and 8 bases from J, with 7 bases between. This CDR3 contains 12 residues. The chain's CDR3 is CASSPPGGELFF. In nucleotides, the CDR3 is TGTGCCAGCTCACCGCCGGGTGGGGAGCTGTTTTTT.

This clonotype turned up a few times. The chain employs TRBV9 and TRBJ2-1; unclear D gene. The germline V and J ends were trimmed by 3 bases and 5 bases, with 15 bases remaining between them. Germline V CDR1 and CDR2: SGDLS, YYNGEE. The CDR3 is made up of 15 amino acids. The CDR3 loop is CASSDTDNPHNEQFF. The CDR3 region has the DNA TGTGCCAGCAGCGATACCGACAATCCCCACAATGAGCAGTTCTTC.

J is TRBJ2-2 and V is TRBV28, with 7 nucleotides matching TRBD2. Unmatched junction bases numbered 7, after V lost 1 base and J lost 2 bases. There are 17 residues in the CDR3. From germline, CDR1 is MDHEN and CDR2 SYDVKM. CDR3 region: CASSLLGGMINTGELFF. CDR3 nucleotides: TGTGCCAGCAGTTTATTGGGAGGGATGATAAACACCGGGGAGCTGTTTTTT. Drawing the rest from reference TRBV28 and TRBJ2-2, the complete variable domain is DVKVTQSSRYLVKRTGEKVFLECVQDMDHENMFWYRQDPGLGLRLIYFSYDVKMKEKGDIPEGYSVSREKKERFSLILESASTNQTSMYLCASSLLGGMINTGELFFGEGSRLTVL.

This clonotype was counted many times. This chain connects TRBV7-2 to TRBJ1-6; D is unresolved. The V and J ends lost 2 bases and 13 bases respectively, with 18 bases between them. The germline V gene encodes CDR1 SGHTA and CDR2 FQGNSA. This CDR3 spans 15 amino acids. The CDR3 DNA is TGTGCCAGCAGCTTAAGATGGCAAGGATTGTGGCCCCTCCACTTT. Its protein product is CASSLRWQGLWPLHF.

The sample holds many counts of this clonotype. The chain carries TRBV27 and TRBJ2-7; TRBD2 matches at 12 bases. After removal of 5 bases from V and 3 bases from J, the junction contained 5 bases not matched to a gene. This CDR3 is built from 15 residues. Germline CDR1 and CDR2: MNHEY and SMNVEV (reference sequence). CDR3 residues: CASSPGTSGFYEQYV. The CDR3 nucleotides are TGTGCCAGCAGTCCCGGGACTAGCGGGTTCTACGAGCAGTACGTC.

This clonotype was found once. The chain has TRBV5-8 and TRBJ1-1, with TRBD1 matching over 7 bases. CDR1 and CDR2 (germline): SGHTS, YDEGEE. Losses at the gene ends were 3 bases for V and 10 bases for J; bases not matched to a gene: 12. The length of the CDR3 is 14 residues. In DNA, the CDR3 is TGTGCCAGCAGCTGGCGCATGACAGGGTTGTTAGCTTTCTTT. It is translated as CASSWRMTGLLAFF.

This clonotype was counted only a few times. This chain links TRBV7-9 with TRBJ2-2, with a possible D match to TRBD2 (5 bases). CDR1 SEHNR and CDR2 FQNEAQ come from the germline V gene (reference sequence). This CDR3 is built from 17 residues. V was trimmed by 1 base and J by 0 bases, leaving 12 bases between them. Here the CDR3 DNA reads TGTGCCAGCAGCTTAGAGGTAGCGCGACCGAACACCGGGGAGCTGTTTTTT. It codes for CASSLEVARPNTGELFF.

This clonotype was observed many times. The rearrangement joins TRBV6-4 to TRBJ2-3; 11 bases match TRBD2. CDR1 and CDR2 from the germline V gene are MRHNA and SNTAGT. J gave up 2 bases and V 3 bases, and 4 bases lay outside the gene matches. This CDR3 comprises 16 residues. The CDR3 DNA is TGTGCCAGCAGTGAGTCTAGCGGGGGGCCCACAGATACGCAGTATTTT. Translated: CASSESSGGPTDTQYF.

This clonotype showed up many times. V gene TRBV20-1 combines with J gene TRBJ1-1; 8 bases are shared with TRBD1. Germline V CDR1 and CDR2: DFQATT, SNEGSKA (reference sequence). J was trimmed by 1 base and V by 6 bases; bases with no gene match: 4. CDR3 size: 13 residues. In nucleotides, the CDR3 is TGCAGTGCCGAGGGACAGGAGAACACTGAAGCTTTCTTT. It yields the protein CSAEGQENTEAFF.

The chain employs TRBV7-6 and TRBJ2-6, with a weak D call TRBD1 (5 bases). V lost 4 bases and J 0 bases, leaving 7 bases between the germline ends. This CDR3 has 15 amino acids. Germline values: CDR1 SGHVS, CDR2 FNYEAQ. The CDR3 region is CASSYRSSGANVLTF. In DNA form, the CDR3 reads TGTGCCAGCAGCTACAGGAGCTCTGGGGCCAACGTCCTGACTTTC.

Comments on this clonotype: The germline gene is not matched at one end of the junction; a read error may be the cause. The chain combines TRBV6-5 with TRBJ2-5; TRBD1 matches at 10 bases. This CDR3 region has 16 residues. The V gene's germline CDR1 is MNHEY and CDR2 SVGAGI. In nucleotides, the CDR3 is TGTGCCAGCAGCTCGGGTTGGGACAGGGGACAAGAGACCCTGTACTTC. This sequence encodes CASSSGWDRGQETLYF.

CDR3 coding DNA: TGTGCCAGCAGTGACTCCGGCAGAAACTACGAGCAGTACGTC. As protein: CASSDSGRNYEQYV. The chain joins TRBV6-4 to TRBJ2-7; D is unresolved. The ends were cut back, 0 bases at V and 3 bases at J, with 9 bases in the middle. CDR3 length: 14 amino acids. The germline V gene encodes CDR1 MRHNA and CDR2 SNTAGT.

In this sample, this clonotype turned up a few times. The rearrangement uses TRBV13 and TRBJ2-5; 13 bases agree with TRBD2. The germline V gene has CDR1 PRHDT and CDR2 FYEKMQ (reference sequence). V was clipped by 3 bases and J by 5 bases; unmatched bases: 6. This CDR3 region has 16 residues. This CDR3 reads CASSLGLAGSLETQYF. The CDR3 nucleotides read TGTGCCAGCAGCTTGGGACTAGCGGGGAGTTTGGAGACCCAGTACTTC.

This clonotype came up a few times. The chain couples TRBV12-3 or TRBV12-4 to TRBJ2-5; D gene unclear. This CDR3 comprises 14 residues. V was shortened by 6 bases and J by 2 bases, with 13 bases between the two germline ends. The CDR3 protein is CASSLRLFQETQYF. CDR3 DNA sequence: TGTGCCAGCAGCCTCCGATTGTTTCAAGAGACCCAGTACTTC.

In this sample, this clonotype turned up a few times. The chain links TRBV5-1 to TRBJ2-3, with TRBD2 identical over 9 bases. The CDR3 contains 16 residues. Germline-derived CDR1 and CDR2 are SGHRS and YFSETQ. With 4 bases clipped from V and 0 bases from J, the junction kept 6 bases outside the gene matches. CDR3 loop: CASSLRLAASTDTQYF. CDR3 bases: TGCGCCAGCAGCCTCCGACTAGCGGCTAGCACAGATACGCAGTATTTT.

This clonotype was picked up a small number of times. The chain carries TRBV12-3 or TRBV12-4 and TRBJ1-1, with D uncertain. V was pared by 3 bases and J by 4 bases, with 15 bases between. The CDR3 consists of 15 residues. CDR3 sequence: CASSFLDIPFTEAFF. The CDR3 nucleotides are TGTGCCAGCAGTTTTCTTGACATCCCCTTCACTGAAGCTTTCTTT.

This clonotype was seen at least ten times. J is TRBJ2-2 and V is TRBV7-9; 8 nucleotides line up with TRBD1. The CDR3 loop spans 14 amino acids. The V gene end was trimmed by 8 bases and the J gene end by 3 bases; junction bases not matched to a gene: 5. Germline CDR1 reads SEHNR; CDR2 reads FQNEAQ (reference sequence). The CDR3 reads CASADRAYTGELFF. CDR3 sequence (DNA): TGTGCCAGCGCGGACAGGGCCTACACCGGGGAGCTGTTTTTT.

The J gene is TRBJ1-1, the V gene TRBV4-1; D is unresolved. The V and J ends lost 4 bases and 3 bases respectively, with 9 bases between them. The CDR3 loop spans 13 amino acids. Germline-derived CDR1 and CDR2 are MGHRA and YSYEKL. CDR3 sequence: CASSPDGHTEAFF. The CDR3 DNA is TGCGCCAGCAGCCCGGACGGACACACTGAAGCTTTCTTT.

This chain uses TRBV12-3 or TRBV12-4 with TRBJ2-1; no clear D. The CDR3 covers 14 residues. With 8 bases removed from V and 0 bases from J, the gap between germline ends came to 11 bases. In nucleotides, the CDR3 is TGTGCCAGCGGCGCGACATCCTCCTACAATGAGCAGTTCTTC. This encodes CASGATSSYNEQFF.

The gene calls are TRBV2 and TRBJ2-7; D unclear. Looked up from germline, CDR1 is SNHLY and CDR2 is FYNNEI. The length of the CDR3 is 9 residues. V was trimmed by 10 bases and J by 2 bases, leaving 3 bases between them. The CDR3 protein is CAKTYEQYV. The CDR3 DNA follows: TGTGCCAAAACCTACGAGCAGTACGTC.

This chain links TRBV6-5 with TRBJ2-1; weak D call: TRBD2 (5 bases). This CDR3 has 15 amino acids. Germline V gene lookup returns CDR1 MNHEY and CDR2 SVGAGI. Deletions cut 6 bases from V and 2 bases from J, with 14 bases between. Here the CDR3 reads CASSSTGVAYNEQFF. The CDR3 DNA is TGTGCCAGCAGCTCCACCGGGGTCGCCTACAATGAGCAGTTCTTC.

The CDR3 here is CASSQAEFQETQYF. The CDR3 DNA is TGTGCCAGCAGCCAAGCAGAGTTCCAAGAGACCCAGTACTTC. The V and J genes are TRBV4-2 and TRBJ2-5, with D hard to call. Trimming took off 1 base at V and 1 base at J, with 7 bases between the two ends. This CDR3 region has 14 residues. Germline lookup yields CDR1 LGHNA and CDR2 YNFKEQ.

Ten or more counts support this clonotype. The chain employs TRBV5-1 and TRBJ2-3; 7 nucleotides agree with TRBD2. Germline values: CDR1 SGHRS, CDR2 YFSETQ. The J segment lost 7 bases and the V segment lost 0 bases, leaving 23 bases of the junction unmatched. The CDR3 runs to 20 residues. CDR3 loop: CASSLGGLTLRLAHSNTQYF. CDR3 in DNA: TGCGCCAGCAGCTTGGGGGGACTAACCCTTCGACTAGCACACTCAAATACGCAGTATTTT.

This clonotype occurred many times. The chain carries TRBV5-1 and TRBJ2-1; D is unresolved. From germline, CDR1 is SGHRS and CDR2 YFSETQ. The CDR3 covers 13 residues. V dropped 0 bases and J dropped 6 bases, with 7 bases sitting between them. In DNA, the CDR3 is TGCGCCAGCAGCTTGGGTTTTCTCAATGAGCAGTTCTTC. This sequence encodes CASSLGFLNEQFF.

This clonotype occurred many times. This chain uses TRBV10-2 with TRBJ1-6; D remains unclear. Germline CDR1 reads WSHSY; CDR2 reads SAAADI. V lost 4 bases, J lost 5 bases, and 12 bases lay in between. The CDR3 spans 15 residues. Written as DNA, the CDR3 is TGCGCCAGCAGTGTTCTTGCACCCAATAATTCACCCCTCCACTTT. This codes for CASSVLAPNNSPLHF.

This clonotype was counted many times. The gene calls are TRBV4-1 and TRBJ2-4, with D unclear. V was pared by 0 bases and J by 3 bases, with 15 bases between. CDR1 MGHRA and CDR2 YSYEKL come from the germline V gene. The CDR3 spans 17 residues. This CDR3 is CASSQDPGYLGKNIQYF. Written as DNA, the CDR3 is TGCGCCAGCAGCCAAGATCCGGGCTACCTGGGCAAAAACATTCAGTACTTC.

This clonotype was detected many times. This chain uses TRBV4-3 with TRBJ2-2; D might be TRBD1 (5 bases). CDR3 size: 18 residues. V was clipped by 4 bases and J by 6 bases, with 24 bases between them. Per the germline V gene, CDR1 is LGHNA and CDR2 is YSLEER. The CDR3 sequence: CASSPYRVRVRPAGELFF. In DNA form, the CDR3 reads TGCGCCAGCAGCCCATATCGGGTCAGGGTTCGGCCCGCCGGGGAGCTGTTTTTT.